Reported below is one TCR beta chain. Its matching antigen is unknown. The PCR used 60 Vbeta and 13 Jbeta primers. Sequencing used immunoSEQ multiplex PCR; TCRdb keeps in-frame clones, though not all of them. Seen in this sample are more than 90,000 clones; the ten most common clones hold about 3.8%. Trimming cost V 0 bases and J 0 bases; bases outside gene matches: 5. This CDR3 region has 16 residues. Germline V CDR1 and CDR2: KGHSH, LQKENI. This sample stems from a study of cytomegalovirus exposure and HLA in healthy donors. General study findings and limits: Excluded were some V segments that proved indistinguishable, including TRBV6-2 and TRBV6-3.

The sequenced sample consisted of PBMCs. The sequence derives from a young man in good health and CMV-seronegative. V and J are TRBV18 and TRBJ2-7, with 7 bases aligning to TRBD2. This chain's CDR3 is CASSPPSSGNSYEQYF. In DNA form, the CDR3 reads TGTGCCAGCTCACCACCCTCGAGCGGGAACTCCTACGAGCAGTACTTC.